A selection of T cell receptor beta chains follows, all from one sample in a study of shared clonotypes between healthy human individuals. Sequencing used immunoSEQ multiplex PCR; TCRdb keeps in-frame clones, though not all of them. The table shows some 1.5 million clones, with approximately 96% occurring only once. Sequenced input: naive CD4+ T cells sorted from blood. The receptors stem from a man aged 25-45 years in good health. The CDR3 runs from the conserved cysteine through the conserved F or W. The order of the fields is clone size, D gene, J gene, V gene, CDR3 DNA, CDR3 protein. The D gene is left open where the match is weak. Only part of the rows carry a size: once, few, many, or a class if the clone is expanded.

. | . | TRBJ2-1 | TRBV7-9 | TGTGCCAGCAGCCGCGGGGATTATGAGCAGTTCTTC | CASSRGDYEQFF
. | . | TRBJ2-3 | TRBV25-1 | TGTGCCAGCAGTTCCTGGACTCTTCCCGGGTACACAGATACGCAGTATTTT | CASSSWTLPGYTDTQYF
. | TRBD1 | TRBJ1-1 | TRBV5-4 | TGTGCCAGCAGCCAGGGGGCCGAAGCTTTCTTT | CASSQGAEAFF
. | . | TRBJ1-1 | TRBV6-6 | TGTGCCAGCAGTTATGTTTTGGGGCCCGACACTGAAGCTTTCTTT | CASSYVLGPDTEAFF
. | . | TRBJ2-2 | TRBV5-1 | TGCGCCAGCAGCTTGGTGGGCCGCGGCACCGGGGAGCTGTTTTTT | CASSLVGRGTGELFF
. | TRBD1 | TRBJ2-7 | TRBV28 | TGTGCCAGCAGTTTGAGTGTACAGGGGGGATACGAGCAGTACTTC | CASSLSVQGGYEQYF
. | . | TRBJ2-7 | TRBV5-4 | TGTGCCAGCAGCTTGGGGGGAGACTTGGGCTCCTACGAGCAGTACTTC | CASSLGGDLGSYEQYF
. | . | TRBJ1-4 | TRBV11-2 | TGTGCCAGCAGCTCGGGACATACTGAAAAACTGTTTTTT | CASSSGHTEKLFF
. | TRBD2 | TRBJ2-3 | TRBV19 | TGTGCCAGTAGGGAAACTAGCGGACTATTACCTAGCACAGATACGCAGTATTTT | CASRETSGLLPSTDTQYF
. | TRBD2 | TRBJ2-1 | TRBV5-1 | TGCGCCAGCAGCTCGGGACTAGCGGGAGGGCTGGAGCAGTTCTTC | CASSSGLAGGLEQFF
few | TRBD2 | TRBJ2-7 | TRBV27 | TGTGCCAGCAGTCAAAGGACTAGCTCCTACGAGCAGTACTTC | CASSQRTSSYEQYF
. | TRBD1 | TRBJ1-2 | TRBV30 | TGTGCCTGGAGTGGAAACAGGGGTGGCTACACCTTC | CAWSGNRGGYTF
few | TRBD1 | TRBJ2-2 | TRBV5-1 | TGCGCCAGCACCCTGACAGGGGCCACCGGGGAGCTGTTTTTT | CASTLTGATGELFF
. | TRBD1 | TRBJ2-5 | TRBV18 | TGTGCCAGCTCCCCCAGGGGGCTGGGAACGTCAGAGACCCAGTACTTC | CASSPRGLGTSETQYF
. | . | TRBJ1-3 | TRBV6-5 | TGTGCCAGCAGCCCACGGGGACTAGGAAACACCATATATTTT | CASSPRGLGNTIYF
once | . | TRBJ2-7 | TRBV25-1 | TGTGCCAGCAGTCGAGGGAGCGAGCAGTACTTC | CASSRGSEQYF
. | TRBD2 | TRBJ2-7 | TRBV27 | TGTGCCAGCAGTCCGCTGGGGGAGACTAGCGGGAGGCCGACTGGCGAGCAGTACTTC | CASSPLGETSGRPTGEQYF
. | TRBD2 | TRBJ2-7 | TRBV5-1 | TGCGCCAGCAGAGTCGGACTAGCGGGAGGCGACTACGAGCAGTACTTC | CASRVGLAGGDYEQYF
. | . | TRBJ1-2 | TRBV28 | TGTGCCAGCAGTTCCCTCGGACGGACCCAGCCCAACTATGGCTACACCTTC | CASSSLGRTQPNYGYTF
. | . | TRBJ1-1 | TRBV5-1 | TGCGCCAGCAGCTTAGGCGACCATCTTGCTGAAGCTTTCTTT | CASSLGDHLAEAFF
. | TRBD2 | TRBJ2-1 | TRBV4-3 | TGCGCCAGCAGCCAAGTGTCCGGGAGGCTCTCCTACAATGAGCAGTTCTTC | CASSQVSGRLSYNEQFF
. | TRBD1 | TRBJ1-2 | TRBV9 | TGTGCCAGCAGCGATTCGACAGGGGTAGGGGGCTACACCTTC | CASSDSTGVGGYTF
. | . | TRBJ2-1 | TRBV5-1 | TGCGCCAGCAGCCCAGCGCCCAGCTCCTACAATGAGCAGTTCTTC | CASSPAPSSYNEQFF
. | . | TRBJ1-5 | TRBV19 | TGTGCCAGTACCAAGAGGGGGGCAGGGGATAGCAATCAGCCCCAGCATTTT | CASTKRGAGDSNQPQHF
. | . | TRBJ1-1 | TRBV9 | TGTGCCAGCAGCCCAGAGGGTGGAAGGGCTTTCTTT | CASSPEGGRAFF
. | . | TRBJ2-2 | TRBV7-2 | TGTGCCAGCAGCCCAGGGCCGAACACCGGGGAGCTGTTTTTT | CASSPGPNTGELFF
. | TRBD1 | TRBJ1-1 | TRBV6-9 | TGTGCCAGCAGTTGCGCAGGGGGCTTTTTAAACACTGAAGCTTTCTTT | CASSCAGGFLNTEAFF
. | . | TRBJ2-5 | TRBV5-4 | TGTGCCAGCAGCTCCCGGGAAAGCCAAGAGACCCAGTACTTC | CASSSRESQETQYF
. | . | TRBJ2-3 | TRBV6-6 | TGTGCCAGCAGTTACTTCCAGGGTTGGCCAGATACGCAGTATTTT | CASSYFQGWPDTQYF
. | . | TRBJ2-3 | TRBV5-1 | TGCGCCAGCAGCTTGAGGGAAACAGATACGCAGTATTTT | CASSLRETDTQYF
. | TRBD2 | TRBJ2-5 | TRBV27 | TGTGCCAGCAGTGCCGAGACTAGCCGGCAGACCCAGTACTTC | CASSAETSRQTQYF
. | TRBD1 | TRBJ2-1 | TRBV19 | TGTGCCAGTAGTATTGTGGGCGGACAGGGCTACAATGAGCAGTTCTTC | CASSIVGGQGYNEQFF